This entry lists 9 T cell receptor beta chains sequenced from one sample in a study of cytotoxic CD8 clonotypes in ibrutinib-treated CLL. This table comes from immunoSEQ multiplex PCR, and its TCRdb copy is limited to in-frame clones, with some not included. The sample carries 150,000 or so clones, roughly 77% recorded once. The source was PBMCs, collected after 12 months of ibrutinib treatment. Receptor source: a human donor with chronic lymphocytic leukemia.

The chain is built from TRBV29-1 and TRBJ2-1, with no clear D. The CDR3 contains 15 residues. V was cut by 6 bases and J by 0 bases, with 15 bases left in between. The germline gives CDR1 SQVTM, CDR2 ANQGSEA. CDR3 nucleotides: TGCAGCGTCCCCGGCTCTCGAGGCTCCTACAATGAGCAGTTCTTC. It is translated as CSVPGSRGSYNEQFF.

The V gene is TRBV7-2, the J gene TRBJ1-2; D not resolved. V dropped 5 bases and J dropped 7 bases, with 23 bases sitting between them. The CDR3 is 16 residues long. The germline CDR1 and CDR2 sequences are SGHTA and FQGNSA. For the CDR3, the DNA is TGTGCCAGCAGCCCATCTTCCGGGTTCTTAATCGGTGGCTACACCTTC. Translating it yields CASSPSSGFLIGGYTF.

V and J are TRBV10-2 and TRBJ2-2, with unresolved D. The CDR3 covers 13 residues. Trimming removed 11 bases at V and 6 bases at J, with 16 bases between. Germline loops: CDR1 WSHSY, CDR2 SAAADI. CDR3 in amino acids: CAAGDNPPGELFF. In DNA form, the CDR3 reads TGCGCCGCTGGCGACAACCCACCCGGGGAGCTGTTTTTT.

This clone occurred once. This rearrangement joins TRBV5-1 to TRBJ2-1, with 9 bases fitting TRBD1. This CDR3 is built from 15 residues. Trimming cost V 3 bases and J 8 bases; bases outside gene matches: 9. Germline V gene data show CDR1 as SGHRS and CDR2 as YFSETQ. CDR3 nucleotide sequence: TGCGCCAGCAGCTGGCAAGGGACAGGGTACGATGAGCAGTTCTTC. Amino acid sequence: CASSWQGTGYDEQFF.

The chain combines TRBV6-1 with TRBJ2-6; D gene ambiguous. With 6 bases removed from V and 0 bases from J, the gap between germline ends came to 6 bases. In germline, CDR1 is MNHNS, CDR2 SASEGT. CDR3 size: 14 residues. For the CDR3, the DNA is TGTGCCAGCAGCCCCAACTCTGGGGCCAACGTCCTGACTTTC. Translated, it gives CASSPNSGANVLTF.

This clone was seen a single time. The genes are TRBV5-1 and TRBJ1-2; the D is unclear. The ends were cut back, 0 bases at V and 4 bases at J, with 4 bases in the middle. Germline V gene sequence: CDR1 SGHRS, CDR2 YFSETQ. The CDR3 loop spans 12 amino acids. This CDR3 is CASSLDIYGYTF. The CDR3 nucleotides read TGCGCCAGCAGCTTGGACATCTATGGCTACACCTTC.

The chain employs TRBV27 and TRBJ2-5, with TRBD2 matching over 7 bases. Unmatched junction bases numbered 17, after V lost 6 bases and J lost 4 bases. The length of the CDR3 is 17 residues. CDR1 is MNHEY, CDR2 SMNVEV, per germline (reference sequence). Here the CDR3 reads CASSIGPGLPSGETQYF. Written as DNA, the CDR3 is TGTGCCAGCAGCATCGGACCGGGACTACCCTCCGGAGAGACCCAGTACTTC.

This chain joins TRBV18 and TRBJ1-3; D is uncertain. Trimming removed 4 bases at V and 3 bases at J, with 10 bases between. Germline CDR1 and CDR2: KGHSH and LQKENI. The CDR3 spans 14 residues. The CDR3 sequence: CASSLSRGGNTIYF. Written as DNA, the CDR3 is TGTGCCAGCTCACTCTCCCGGGGTGGAAACACCATATATTTT. The full variable domain, in which reference TRBV18 and TRBJ1-3 provide the parts outside the CDR3, is NAGVMQNPRHLVRRRGQEARLRCSPMKGHSHVYWYRQLPEEGLKFMVYLQKENIIDESGMPKERFSAEFPKEGPSILRIQQVVRGDSAAYFCASSLSRGGNTIYFGEGSWLTVV.

This chain uses TRBV5-1 with TRBJ2-3, with TRBD2 as a possible D gene (6 bases). This CDR3 is built from 15 residues. Trimming took off 1 base at V and 7 bases at J, with 16 bases between the two ends. The germline gives CDR1 SGHRS, CDR2 YFSETQ. The CDR3 sequence is CASSLRLDGVNTQYF. CDR3 nucleotides: TGCGCCAGCAGCTTGCGACTAGATGGCGTGAATACGCAGTATTTT.